The 14 T cell receptor beta chains given below trace back to one sample, sequenced in a study of blood T cell repertoires in COVID-19. Profiled with immunoSEQ multiplex PCR; TCRdb holds only in-frame clones, not every one. The repertoire has a few hundred thousand clones, approximately 83% of them found once; the top ten carry less than 2.5%. Sequencing was performed on PBMCs or T cells enriched from blood (not recorded which). The receptors derive from a woman aged 50 to 60 who had recovered from COVID-19.

The rearrangement links TRBV25-1 to TRBJ2-1; 7 bases line up with TRBD2. Germline V lookup: CDR1 MGHDK, CDR2 SYGVNS. J gave up 1 base and V 4 bases, and 4 bases lay outside the gene matches. CDR3 length equals 15 residues. DNA for the CDR3: TGTGCCAGCAGTGCTGGTAGCGGGTCCTACAATGAGCAGTTCTTC. Translating gives CASSAGSGSYNEQFF.

In the case of this clone: The junction shows a germline mismatch at one end, possibly a read error. The V call is TRBV2, the J call TRBJ2-2; TRBD2 matches 8 bases. The CDR3 consists of 17 residues. Germline V gene data show CDR1 as SNHLY and CDR2 as FYNNEI. The DNA of the CDR3 is TGTGCCAGCAGTGGTCTAGCGGGTCAGGGCAACAACGGGGAGCTGTTTTTT. It translates to CASSGLAGQGNNGELFF.

This chain links TRBV27 with TRBJ1-2; D perhaps matches TRBD1 (6 bases). Germline CDR1 and CDR2: MNHEY and SMNVEV (reference sequence). The CDR3 runs 13 residues. V dropped 3 bases and J dropped 5 bases, with 10 bases sitting between them. The CDR3 DNA follows: TGTGCCAGCAGTTTCAGGGGAACATATGGCTACACCTTC. Its protein is CASSFRGTYGYTF.

V usage is TRBV2 and J usage is TRBJ2-7, with 9 nucleotides matching TRBD1. With V trimmed by 8 bases and J by 2 bases, 10 bases remained unmatched. Germline V gene lookup returns CDR1 SNHLY and CDR2 FYNNEI. The CDR3 loop spans 15 amino acids. CDR3 bases: TGTGCCAGCCTTTCCTCCGGGACAGGGCCCTACGAGCAGTACTTC. Protein: CASLSSGTGPYEQYF.

The chain has TRBV5-1 and TRBJ2-7, with TRBD2 matching over 13 bases. Trimming removed 7 bases from V and 6 bases from J; junction bases left unmatched: 13. There are 16 residues in the CDR3. Germline lookup yields CDR1 SGHRS and CDR2 YFSETQ. CDR3 bases: TGCGCCAGCGATCCCGGGACTAGCGGGGCTCTTTCCGAGCAGTACTTC. It specifies CASDPGTSGALSEQYF.

The chain has TRBV5-6 and TRBJ1-1; 7 bases agree with TRBD1. Germline V gene lookup returns CDR1 SGHDT and CDR2 YYEEEE. The CDR3 runs 16 residues. The V and J ends lost 0 bases and 3 bases, in that order; junction bases with no gene match: 8. In DNA, the CDR3 is TGTGCCAGCAGCTTGGTGAGGGGGCCGTCCGACACTGAAGCTTTCTTT. Translation: CASSLVRGPSDTEAFF.

This sequence joins TRBV28 and TRBJ2-3; D is ambiguous. V shed 3 bases and J shed 11 bases, with 15 bases lying between them. The CDR3 is 13 residues long. The V gene's germline CDR1 is MDHEN and CDR2 SYDVKM. The CDR3 nucleotides are TGTGCCAGCAGTTTCGTTCTGAATAGAAAGCAGTATTTT. This encodes CASSFVLNRKQYF.

The J gene is TRBJ1-2, the V gene TRBV2, with D possibly matching TRBD1 (6 bases). The CDR3 has 15 amino acids. V was trimmed by 3 bases and J by 8 bases, leaving 19 bases between them. CDR1 and CDR2 from the germline V gene are SNHLY and FYNNEI. The CDR3 sequence is CASSDGGARKNGYTF. The DNA for the CDR3 is TGTGCCAGCAGTGACGGGGGGGCGCGGAAGAACGGCTACACCTTC.

The chain couples TRBV18 to TRBJ1-1; TRBD1 matches 10 bases. With V trimmed by 5 bases and J by 0 bases, 15 bases remained unmatched. The CDR3 is made up of 19 amino acids. Germline CDR1 and CDR2: KGHSH and LQKENI. The CDR3 here is CASSSKTGTGVSMNTEAFF. In DNA form, the CDR3 reads TGTGCCAGCTCATCAAAAACCGGGACAGGGGTTAGCATGAACACTGAAGCTTTCTTT.

J is TRBJ2-2 and V is TRBV5-1; D is possibly TRBD1 (6 bases). V dropped 2 bases and J dropped 4 bases, with 9 bases sitting between them. The CDR3 consists of 14 residues. Germline CDR1 is SGHRS and CDR2 is YFSETQ. DNA of the CDR3: TGCGCCAGCAGCTTACAACAGGGCACCGGGGAGCTGTTTTTT. It codes for CASSLQQGTGELFF. Complete variable domain (other parts from reference TRBV5-1 and TRBJ2-2): KAGVTQTPRYLIKTRGQQVTLSCSPISGHRSVSWYQQTPGQGLQFLFEYFSETQRNKGNFPGRFSGRQFSNSRSEMNVSTLELGDSALYLCASSLQQGTGELFFGEGSRLTVL.

V is TRBV28 and J is TRBJ2-7; TRBD1 is a possible D gene (8 bases). CDR1 is MDHEN, CDR2 SYDVKM, per germline. The V gene lost 5 bases and the J gene lost 5 bases, with 25 bases spanning the gap. The CDR3 loop spans 17 amino acids. The CDR3 here is CASSEIQGGYAGNEQYF. The CDR3 DNA is TGTGCCAGCAGTGAAATACAGGGGGGGTACGCCGGGAACGAGCAGTACTTC.

This chain links TRBV24-1 with TRBJ2-7, with 12 bases aligning to TRBD2. The trim removed 4 bases at V and 6 bases at J, leaving 15 bases unmatched. CDR1 KGHDR and CDR2 SFDVKD come from the germline V gene. CDR3 length equals 18 residues. The CDR3 nucleotides read TGTGCCACCAGTGAGGCCCGCTCTAGCGGGAGGGCCTGGCGCGAGCAGTACTTC. Amino acids: CATSEARSSGRAWREQYF.

There are a few counts of this clone. The chain couples TRBV2 to TRBJ2-7; tentatively, D is TRBD2 (6 bases). CDR1 SNHLY and CDR2 FYNNEI come from the germline V gene. V was shortened by 1 base and J by 11 bases, with 15 bases between the two germline ends. CDR3 length equals 13 residues. In DNA form, the CDR3 reads TGTGCCAGCAGTGAAGGAGTGACTAGTTTAAAGTACTTC. It specifies CASSEGVTSLKYF.

V and J are TRBV6-5 and TRBJ2-7, with D uncertain. Germline CDR1 is MNHEY and CDR2 is SVGAGI. The CDR3 is made up of 14 amino acids. V dropped 7 bases and J dropped 6 bases, with 19 bases sitting between them. DNA of the CDR3: TGTGCCAGCACGGTCGGGTCCCCTTCCGGCGAGCAGTACTTC. It translates to CASTVGSPSGEQYF.